The entry that follows covers one T cell receptor beta chain sequence. The treatment was: preoperative locoregional IRX-2 cytokine immunotherapy. This phase Ib study tested locoregional IRX-2 cytokine immunotherapy given before surgery. The data belong to a study of preoperative IRX-2 immunotherapy in early breast cancer. V was clipped by 5 bases and J by 9 bases, with 11 bases between them. The germline V gene encodes CDR1 SGHAT and CDR2 FQNNGV. The CDR3 has 13 residues. Only in-frame clones appear in the TCRdb table, and some are missing; sequencing was by immunoSEQ multiplex PCR. The sample records more than 50,000 clones, roughly 94% being singletons.

The rearrangement uses TRBV11-2 and TRBJ1-6; a weak D match, TRBD1 (5 bases). This material was obtained from a patient treated with IRX-2 immunotherapy. The receptor's source is a human donor with breast cancer. The CDR3 coding sequence is TGTGCCAGCAGCCAAGGGGTTAGTTCACCCCTCCACTTT. Protein product: CASSQGVSSPLHF.